Here is one T cell receptor beta chain with its context. Authors' data handling: Reference gene primer amplification gave estimated nucleated cell counts. Libraries were prepared by immunoSEQ multiplex PCR; TCRdb keeps only in-frame clonotypes and omits some of them. V and J calls and clone size come straight from that table; D and trimming were deduced from the DNA. The sample gives 45,000 to 60,000 clones, around four fifths of which show up once; around 13% is in the top ten. Germline V lookup: CDR1 SGHDT, CDR2 YYEEEE. There are 15 residues in the CDR3. V lost 2 bases and J 2 bases, leaving 13 bases between the germline ends. The sample originates from a study of blood T cell repertoires in COVID-19. Study summary: The analysed material was cDNA or gDNA that came from T cells, B-cell-depleted T cells, or PBMCs.

The sequence derives from a human donor in a cohort sampled during active COVID-19. The chain recombines TRBV5-6 with TRBJ1-1, with D possibly matching TRBD1 (6 bases). Material: peripheral blood. CDR3 residues: CASSFGTPVNTEAFF. DNA for the CDR3: TGTGCCAGCAGCTTTGGGACACCAGTTAACACTGAAGCTTTCTTT.